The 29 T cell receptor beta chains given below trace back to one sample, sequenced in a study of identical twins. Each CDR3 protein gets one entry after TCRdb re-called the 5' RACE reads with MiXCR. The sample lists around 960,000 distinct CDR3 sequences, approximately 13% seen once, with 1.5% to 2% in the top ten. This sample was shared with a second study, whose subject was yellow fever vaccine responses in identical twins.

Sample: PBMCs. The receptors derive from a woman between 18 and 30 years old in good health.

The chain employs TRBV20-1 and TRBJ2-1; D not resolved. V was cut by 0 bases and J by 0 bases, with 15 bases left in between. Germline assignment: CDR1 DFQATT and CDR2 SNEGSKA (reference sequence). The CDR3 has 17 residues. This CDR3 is CSARDLRQTSSYNEQFF. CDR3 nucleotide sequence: TGCAGTGCTAGAGATCTGCGGCAAACGAGCTCCTACAATGAGCAGTTCTTC.

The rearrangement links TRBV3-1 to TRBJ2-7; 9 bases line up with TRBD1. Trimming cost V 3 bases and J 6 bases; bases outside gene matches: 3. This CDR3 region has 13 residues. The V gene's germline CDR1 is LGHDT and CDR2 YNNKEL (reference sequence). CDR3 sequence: CASSQMDRGEQYV. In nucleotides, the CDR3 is TGTGCCAGCAGCCAGATGGACAGGGGCGAGCAGTACGTC.

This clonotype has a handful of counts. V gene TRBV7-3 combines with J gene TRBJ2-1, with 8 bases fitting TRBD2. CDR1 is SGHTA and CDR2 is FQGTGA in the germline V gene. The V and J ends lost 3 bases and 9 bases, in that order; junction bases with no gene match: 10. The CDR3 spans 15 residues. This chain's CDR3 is CASSLGLVEVPEQFF. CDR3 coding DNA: TGTGCCAGCAGCTTGGGACTAGTGGAAGTCCCTGAGCAGTTCTTC. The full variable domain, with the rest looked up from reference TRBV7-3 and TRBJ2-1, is GAGVSQTPSNKVTEKGKYVELRCDPISGHTALYWYRQSLGQGPEFLIYFQGTGAADDSGLPNDRFFAVRPEGSVSTLKIQRTERGDSAVYLCASSLGLVEVPEQFFGPGTRLTVL.

In nucleotides, the CDR3 is TGCGCCAGCAGCCAAGAGAAGAGAGCGGGGTACACCGGGGAGCTGTTTTTT. Amino acids: CASSQEKRAGYTGELFF. The rearrangement links TRBV4-1 to TRBJ2-2; TRBD2 aligns across 7 bases. V trimming: 0 bases; J trimming: 3 bases; junction bases outside the gene matches: 7. CDR1 MGHRA and CDR2 YSYEKL come from the germline V gene. The length of the CDR3 is 17 residues.

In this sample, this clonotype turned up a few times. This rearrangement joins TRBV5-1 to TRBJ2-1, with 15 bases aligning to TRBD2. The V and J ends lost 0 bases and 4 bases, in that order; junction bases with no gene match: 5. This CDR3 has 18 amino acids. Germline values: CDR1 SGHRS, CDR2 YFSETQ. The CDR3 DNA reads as TGCGCCAGCAGCTTGGTGGGACTAGCGGGGGGTCATTACAATGAGCAGTTCTTC. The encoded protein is CASSLVGLAGGHYNEQFF.

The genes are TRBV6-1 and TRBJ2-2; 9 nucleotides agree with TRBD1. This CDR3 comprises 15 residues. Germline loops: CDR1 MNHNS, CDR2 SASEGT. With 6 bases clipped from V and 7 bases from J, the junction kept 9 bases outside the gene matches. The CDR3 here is CASSQTQGASGELFF. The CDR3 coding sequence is TGTGCCAGCAGCCAAACACAGGGGGCTAGCGGGGAGCTGTTTTTT.

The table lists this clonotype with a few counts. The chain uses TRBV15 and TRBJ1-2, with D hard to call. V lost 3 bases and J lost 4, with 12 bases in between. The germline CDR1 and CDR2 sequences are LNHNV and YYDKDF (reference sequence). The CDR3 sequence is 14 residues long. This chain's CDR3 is CATSRGTASYGYTF. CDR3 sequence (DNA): TGTGCCACCAGCAGGGGCACAGCTAGCTATGGCTACACCTTC. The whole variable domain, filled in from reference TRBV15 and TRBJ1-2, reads DAMVIQNPRYQVTQFGKPVTLSCSQTLNHNVMYWYQQKSSQAPKLLFHYYDKDFNNEADTPDNFQSRRPNTSFCFLDIRSPGLGDTAMYLCATSRGTASYGYTFGSGTRLTVV.

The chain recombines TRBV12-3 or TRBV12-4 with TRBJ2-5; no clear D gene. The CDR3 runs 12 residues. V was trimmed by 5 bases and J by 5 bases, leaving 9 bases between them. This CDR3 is CASSPKSETQYF. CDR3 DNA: TGTGCCAGCAGTCCAAAATCGGAGACCCAGTACTTC.

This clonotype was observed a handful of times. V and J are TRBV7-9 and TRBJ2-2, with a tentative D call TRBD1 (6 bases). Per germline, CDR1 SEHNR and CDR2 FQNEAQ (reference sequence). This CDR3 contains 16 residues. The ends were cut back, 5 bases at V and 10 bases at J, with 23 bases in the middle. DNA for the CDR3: TGTGCCAGCAGCCTGAGGGGAACAAACCAGGGGTTGGAGCTGTTTTTT. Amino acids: CASSLRGTNQGLELFF.

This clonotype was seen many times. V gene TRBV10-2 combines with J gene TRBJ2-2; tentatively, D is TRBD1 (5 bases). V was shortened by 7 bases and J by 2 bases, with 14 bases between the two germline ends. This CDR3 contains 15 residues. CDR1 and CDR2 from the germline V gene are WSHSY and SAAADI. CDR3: CASKDSFPNTGELFF. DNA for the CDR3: TGCGCCAGCAAAGACAGTTTCCCCAACACCGGGGAGCTGTTTTTT.

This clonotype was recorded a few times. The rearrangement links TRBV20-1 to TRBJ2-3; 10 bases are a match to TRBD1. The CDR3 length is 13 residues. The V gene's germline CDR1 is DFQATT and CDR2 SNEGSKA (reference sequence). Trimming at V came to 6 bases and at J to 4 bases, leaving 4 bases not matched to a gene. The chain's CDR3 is CSARTGGSDTQYF. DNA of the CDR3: TGCAGTGCAAGGACAGGGGGTTCAGATACGCAGTATTTT.

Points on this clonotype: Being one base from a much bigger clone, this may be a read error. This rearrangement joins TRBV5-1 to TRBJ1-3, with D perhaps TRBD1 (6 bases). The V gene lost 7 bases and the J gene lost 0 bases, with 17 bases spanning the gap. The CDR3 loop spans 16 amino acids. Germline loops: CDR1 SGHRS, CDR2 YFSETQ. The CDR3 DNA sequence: TGCGCCAGCCGGCTCGGACAGCTTGACTCTGGAAACACCATATATTTT. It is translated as CASRLGQLDSGNTIYF.

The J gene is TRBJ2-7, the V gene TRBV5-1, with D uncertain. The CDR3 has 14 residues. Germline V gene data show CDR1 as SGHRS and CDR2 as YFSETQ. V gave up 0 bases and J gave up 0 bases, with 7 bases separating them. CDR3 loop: CASSLDVNSYEQYF. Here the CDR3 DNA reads TGCGCCAGCAGCTTGGACGTCAACTCCTACGAGCAGTACTTC.

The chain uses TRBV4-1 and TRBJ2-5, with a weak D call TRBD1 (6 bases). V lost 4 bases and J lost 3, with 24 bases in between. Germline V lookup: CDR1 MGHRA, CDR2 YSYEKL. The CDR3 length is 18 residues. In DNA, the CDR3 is TGCGCCAGCAGCCGGGCGACCGAACCGGGACAACCAAAAGAGACCCAGTACTTC. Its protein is CASSRATEPGQPKETQYF.

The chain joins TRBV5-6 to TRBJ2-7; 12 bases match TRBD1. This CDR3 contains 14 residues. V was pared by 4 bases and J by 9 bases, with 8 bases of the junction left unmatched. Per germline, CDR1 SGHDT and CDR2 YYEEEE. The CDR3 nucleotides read TGTGCCAGCAGCGCCTGGGACAGGGGGCAGGGGCAGTACGTC. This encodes CASSAWDRGQGQYV.

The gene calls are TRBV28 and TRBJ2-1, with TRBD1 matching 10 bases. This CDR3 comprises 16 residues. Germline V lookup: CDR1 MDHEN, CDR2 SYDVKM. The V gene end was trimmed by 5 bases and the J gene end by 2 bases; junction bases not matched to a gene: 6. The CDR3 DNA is TGTGCCAGCAGTAGAACCGGGACAGGGGCCTACAATGAGCAGTTCTTC. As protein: CASSRTGTGAYNEQFF. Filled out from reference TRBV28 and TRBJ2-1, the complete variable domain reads DVKVTQSSRYLVKRTGEKVFLECVQDMDHENMFWYRQDPGLGLRLIYFSYDVKMKEKGDIPEGYSVSREKKERFSLILESASTNQTSMYLCASSRTGTGAYNEQFFGPGTRLTVL.

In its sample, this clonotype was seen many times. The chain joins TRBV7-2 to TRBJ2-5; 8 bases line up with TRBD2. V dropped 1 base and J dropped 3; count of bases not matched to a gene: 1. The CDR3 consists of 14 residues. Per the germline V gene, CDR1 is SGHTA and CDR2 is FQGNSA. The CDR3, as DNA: TGTGCCAGCAGCTTAGATAGCGGGAAAGAGACCCAGTACTTC. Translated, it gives CASSLDSGKETQYF.

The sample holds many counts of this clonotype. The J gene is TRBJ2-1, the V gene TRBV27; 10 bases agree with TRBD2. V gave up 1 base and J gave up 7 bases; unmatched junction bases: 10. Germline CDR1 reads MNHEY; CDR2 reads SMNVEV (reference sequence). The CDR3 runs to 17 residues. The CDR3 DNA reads TGTGCCAGCAGTTTATTCTTCAAGGCTAGCGGGAGAAATGAGCAGTTCTTC. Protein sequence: CASSLFFKASGRNEQFF.

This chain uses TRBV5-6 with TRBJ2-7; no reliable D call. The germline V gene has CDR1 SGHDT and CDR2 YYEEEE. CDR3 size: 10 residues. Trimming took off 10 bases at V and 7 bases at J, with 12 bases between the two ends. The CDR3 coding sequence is TGTGCCCGCTTGTTCCGAGAGCAGTACGTC. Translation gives CARLFREQYV.

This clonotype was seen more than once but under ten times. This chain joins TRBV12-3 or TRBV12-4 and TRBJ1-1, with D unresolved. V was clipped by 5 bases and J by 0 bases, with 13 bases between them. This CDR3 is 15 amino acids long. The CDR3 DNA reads TGTGCCAGCAGTCTACTAATTACCATGAACACTGAAGCTTTCTTT. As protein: CASSLLITMNTEAFF.

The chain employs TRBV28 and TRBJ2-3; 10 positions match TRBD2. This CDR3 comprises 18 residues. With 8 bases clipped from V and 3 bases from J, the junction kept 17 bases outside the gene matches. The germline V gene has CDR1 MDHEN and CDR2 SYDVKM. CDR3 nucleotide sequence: TGTGCCAGCTGGGCCACTCGGCAAGCGGGGGGGCCGACAGATACGCAGTATTTT. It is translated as CASWATRQAGGPTDTQYF.

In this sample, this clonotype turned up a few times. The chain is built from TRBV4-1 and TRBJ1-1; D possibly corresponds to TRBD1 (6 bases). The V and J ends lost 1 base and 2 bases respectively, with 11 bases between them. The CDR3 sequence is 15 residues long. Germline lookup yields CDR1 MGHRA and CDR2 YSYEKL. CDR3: CASSQVQGTNTEAFF. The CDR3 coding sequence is TGCGCCAGCAGCCAAGTACAAGGGACAAACACTGAAGCTTTCTTT.

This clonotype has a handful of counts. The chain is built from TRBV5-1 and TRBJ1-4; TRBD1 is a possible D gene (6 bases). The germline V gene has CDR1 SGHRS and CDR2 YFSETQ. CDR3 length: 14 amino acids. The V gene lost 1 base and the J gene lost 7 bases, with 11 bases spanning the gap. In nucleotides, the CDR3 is TGCGCCAGCAGCTTGTCACAGGGCTCTGAAAAACTGTTTTTT. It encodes CASSLSQGSEKLFF. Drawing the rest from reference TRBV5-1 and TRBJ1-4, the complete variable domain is KAGVTQTPRYLIKTRGQQVTLSCSPISGHRSVSWYQQTPGQGLQFLFEYFSETQRNKGNFPGRFSGRQFSNSRSEMNVSTLELGDSALYLCASSLSQGSEKLFFGSGTQLSVL.

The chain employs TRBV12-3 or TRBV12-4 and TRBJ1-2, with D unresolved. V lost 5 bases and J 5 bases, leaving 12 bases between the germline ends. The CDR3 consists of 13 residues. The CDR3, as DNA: TGTGCCAGCAGTCATAGACGGGGTTATGGCTACACCTTC. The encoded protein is CASSHRRGYGYTF.

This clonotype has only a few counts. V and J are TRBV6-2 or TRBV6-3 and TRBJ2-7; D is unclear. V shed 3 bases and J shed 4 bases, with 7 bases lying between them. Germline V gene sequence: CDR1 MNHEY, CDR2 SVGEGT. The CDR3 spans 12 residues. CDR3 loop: CASSYDLYEQYF. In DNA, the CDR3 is TGTGCCAGCAGTTATGATCTGTACGAGCAGTACTTC.

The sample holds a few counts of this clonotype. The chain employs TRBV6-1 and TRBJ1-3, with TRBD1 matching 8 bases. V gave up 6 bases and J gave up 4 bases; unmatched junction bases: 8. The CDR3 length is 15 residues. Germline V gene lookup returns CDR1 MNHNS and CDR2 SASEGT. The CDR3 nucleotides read TGTGCCAGCAGCCCCCCAGGGGGCCTCGGAAACACCATATATTTT. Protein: CASSPPGGLGNTIYF.

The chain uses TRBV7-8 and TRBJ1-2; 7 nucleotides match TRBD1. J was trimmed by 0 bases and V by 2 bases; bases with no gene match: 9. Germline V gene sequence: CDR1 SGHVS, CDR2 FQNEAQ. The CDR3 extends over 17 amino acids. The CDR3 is CASSLMVGQISNYGYTF. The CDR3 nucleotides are TGTGCCAGCAGCTTAATGGTGGGACAGATCTCTAACTATGGCTACACCTTC.

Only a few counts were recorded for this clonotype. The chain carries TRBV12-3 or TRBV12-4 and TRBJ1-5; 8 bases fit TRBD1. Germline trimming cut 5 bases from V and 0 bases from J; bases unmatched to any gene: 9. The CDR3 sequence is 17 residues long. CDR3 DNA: TGTGCCAGCAGTCCCGGGGACAGGCGATATAGCAATCAGCCCCAGCATTTT. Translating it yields CASSPGDRRYSNQPQHF.

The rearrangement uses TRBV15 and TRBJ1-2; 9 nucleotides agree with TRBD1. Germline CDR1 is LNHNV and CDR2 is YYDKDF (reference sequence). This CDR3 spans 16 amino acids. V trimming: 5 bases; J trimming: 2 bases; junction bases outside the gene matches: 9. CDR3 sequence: CATSFRETGGNYGYTF. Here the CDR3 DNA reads TGTGCCACCAGCTTTAGAGAGACAGGGGGGAACTATGGCTACACCTTC.